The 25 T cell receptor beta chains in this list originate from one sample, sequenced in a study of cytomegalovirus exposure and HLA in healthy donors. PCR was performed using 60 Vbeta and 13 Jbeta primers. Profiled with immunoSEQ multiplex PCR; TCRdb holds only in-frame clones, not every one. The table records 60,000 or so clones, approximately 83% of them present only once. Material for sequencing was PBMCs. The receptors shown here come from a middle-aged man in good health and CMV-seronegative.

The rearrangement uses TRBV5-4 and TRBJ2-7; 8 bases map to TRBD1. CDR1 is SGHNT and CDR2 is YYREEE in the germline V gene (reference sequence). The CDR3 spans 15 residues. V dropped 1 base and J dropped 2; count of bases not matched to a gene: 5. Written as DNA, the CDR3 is TGTGCCAGCAGCTTGAAAGGCAGGGGGCCCTACGAGCAGTACTTC. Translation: CASSLKGRGPYEQYF.

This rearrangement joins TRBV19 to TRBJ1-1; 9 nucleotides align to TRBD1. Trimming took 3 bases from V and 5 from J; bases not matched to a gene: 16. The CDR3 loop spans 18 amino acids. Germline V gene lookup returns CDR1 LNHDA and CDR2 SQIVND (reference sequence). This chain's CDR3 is CASSILGSGTGKRTEAFF. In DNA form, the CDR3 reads TGTGCCAGTAGTATTTTAGGGTCCGGGACAGGGAAAAGAACTGAAGCTTTCTTT.

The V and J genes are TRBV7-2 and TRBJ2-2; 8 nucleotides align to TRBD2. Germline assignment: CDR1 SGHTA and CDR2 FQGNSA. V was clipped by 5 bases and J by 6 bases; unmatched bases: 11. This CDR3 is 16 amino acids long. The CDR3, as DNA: TGTGCCAGCAGCCCCCGACTAGCGCAAAACGCCGGGGAGCTGTTTTTT. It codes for CASSPRLAQNAGELFF.

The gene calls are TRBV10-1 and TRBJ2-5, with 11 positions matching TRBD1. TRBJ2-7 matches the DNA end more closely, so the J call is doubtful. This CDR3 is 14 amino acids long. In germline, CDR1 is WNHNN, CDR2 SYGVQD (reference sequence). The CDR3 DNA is TGCGCCAGCACCATCCGGGACAGGGGGTACGAGCAGTACTTC. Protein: CASTIRDRGYEQYF.

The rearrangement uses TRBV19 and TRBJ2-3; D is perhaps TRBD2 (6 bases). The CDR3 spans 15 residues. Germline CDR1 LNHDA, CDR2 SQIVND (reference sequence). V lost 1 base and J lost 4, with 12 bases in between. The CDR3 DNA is TGTGCCAGTAGTATAGTCGCGGGGCAGGCAGATACGCAGTATTTT. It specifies CASSIVAGQADTQYF.

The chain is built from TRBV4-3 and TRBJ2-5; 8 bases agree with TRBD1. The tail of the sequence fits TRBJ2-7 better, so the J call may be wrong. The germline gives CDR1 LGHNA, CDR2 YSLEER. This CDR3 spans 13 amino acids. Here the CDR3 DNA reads TGCGCCAGCAGCCAACGGACAGGGCGCGAGCAGTACTTC. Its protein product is CASSQRTGREQYF.

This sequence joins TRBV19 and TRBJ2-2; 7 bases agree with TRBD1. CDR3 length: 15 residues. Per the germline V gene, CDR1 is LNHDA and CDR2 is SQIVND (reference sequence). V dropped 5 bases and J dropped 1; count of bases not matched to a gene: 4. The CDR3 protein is CASSPQGRNTGELFF. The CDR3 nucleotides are TGTGCCAGTAGTCCACAGGGGAGGAACACCGGGGAGCTGTTTTTT.

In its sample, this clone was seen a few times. This CDR3 is CASRRGPGSPLHF. As DNA, the CDR3 is TGTGCCAGCAGGCGAGGGCCTGGTTCACCCCTCCACTTT. This chain joins TRBV7-9 and TRBJ1-6; D unclear. Germline V gives CDR1 SEHNR, CDR2 FQNEAQ (reference sequence). The CDR3 consists of 13 residues. With 6 bases removed from V and 9 bases from J, the gap between germline ends came to 12 bases.

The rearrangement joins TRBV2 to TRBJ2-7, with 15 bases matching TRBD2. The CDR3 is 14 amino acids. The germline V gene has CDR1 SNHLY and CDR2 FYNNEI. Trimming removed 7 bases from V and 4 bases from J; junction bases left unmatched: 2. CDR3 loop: CASNGLAGGYEQYF. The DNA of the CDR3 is TGTGCCAGCAATGGACTAGCGGGGGGGTACGAGCAGTACTTC.

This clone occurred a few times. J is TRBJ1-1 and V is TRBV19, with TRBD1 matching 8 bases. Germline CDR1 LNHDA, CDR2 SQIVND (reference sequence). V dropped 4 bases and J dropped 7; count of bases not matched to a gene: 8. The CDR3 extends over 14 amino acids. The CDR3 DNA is TGTGCCAGTAGTAACATAGGGACAGGCCGTGAAGCTTTCTTT. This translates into CASSNIGTGREAFF.

The CDR3 protein is CSVRATTSGEAYEQYF. CDR3 coding DNA: TGCAGCGTTAGAGCGACCACTAGCGGAGAAGCCTACGAGCAGTACTTC. J is TRBJ2-7 and V is TRBV29-1; the match to TRBD2 covers 8 bases. This CDR3 region has 16 residues. CDR1 SQVTM and CDR2 ANQGSEA come from the germline V gene. The junction had 14 bases not matched to a gene; V was cut back by 5 bases and J by 2 bases.

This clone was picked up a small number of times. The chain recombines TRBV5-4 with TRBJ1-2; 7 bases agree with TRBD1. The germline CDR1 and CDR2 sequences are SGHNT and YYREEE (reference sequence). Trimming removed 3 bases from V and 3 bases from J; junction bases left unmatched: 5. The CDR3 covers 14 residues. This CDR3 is CASSSVGQYYGYTF. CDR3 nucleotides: TGTGCCAGCAGCTCGGTGGGACAGTACTATGGCTACACCTTC.

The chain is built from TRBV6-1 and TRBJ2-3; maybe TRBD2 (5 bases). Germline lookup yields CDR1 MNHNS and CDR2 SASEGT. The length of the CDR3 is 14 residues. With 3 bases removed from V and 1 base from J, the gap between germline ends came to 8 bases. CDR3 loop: CASSERARTDTQYF. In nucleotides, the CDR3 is TGTGCCAGCAGTGAGAGGGCCCGCACAGATACGCAGTATTTT.

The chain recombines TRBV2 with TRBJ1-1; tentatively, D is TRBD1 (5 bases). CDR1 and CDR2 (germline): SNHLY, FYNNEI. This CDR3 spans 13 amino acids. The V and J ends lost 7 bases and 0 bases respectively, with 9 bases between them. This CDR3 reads CASKEGLNTEAFF. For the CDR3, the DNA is TGTGCCAGCAAGGAGGGGTTGAACACTGAAGCTTTCTTT.

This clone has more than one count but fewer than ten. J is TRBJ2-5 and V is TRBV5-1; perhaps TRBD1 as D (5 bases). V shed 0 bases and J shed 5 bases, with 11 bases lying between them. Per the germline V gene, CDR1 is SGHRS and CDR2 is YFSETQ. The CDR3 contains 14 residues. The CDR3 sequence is CASSLGVQGETQYF. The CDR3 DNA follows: TGCGCCAGCAGCTTGGGGGTTCAGGGCGAGACCCAGTACTTC.

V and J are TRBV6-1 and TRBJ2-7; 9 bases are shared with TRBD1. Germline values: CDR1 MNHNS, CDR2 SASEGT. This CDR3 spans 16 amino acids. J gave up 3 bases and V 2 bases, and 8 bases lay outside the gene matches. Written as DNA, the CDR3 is TGTGCCAGCAGTGAACGGATGACAGGGGGATTCTACGAGCAGTACTTC. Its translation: CASSERMTGGFYEQYF.

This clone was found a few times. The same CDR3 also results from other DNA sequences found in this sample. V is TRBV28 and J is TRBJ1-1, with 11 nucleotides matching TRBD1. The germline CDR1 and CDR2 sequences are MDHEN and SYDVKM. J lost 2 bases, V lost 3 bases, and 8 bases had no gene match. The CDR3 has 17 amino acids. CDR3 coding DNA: TGTGCCAGCAGTTTCGCGGACAGGGGGCGGCGAAACACTGAAGCTTTCTTT. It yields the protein CASSFADRGRRNTEAFF. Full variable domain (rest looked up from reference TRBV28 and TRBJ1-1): DVKVTQSSRYLVKRTGEKVFLECVQDMDHENMFWYRQDPGLGLRLIYFSYDVKMKEKGDIPEGYSVSREKKERFSLILESASTNQTSMYLCASSFADRGRRNTEAFFGQGTRLTVV.

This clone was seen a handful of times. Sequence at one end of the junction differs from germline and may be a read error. The CDR3 DNA reads as TGTGCCAGCAGTTACGGACAGGGGTTCACAAATACGCAGTATTTT. Translated: CASSYGQGFTNTQYF. The chain employs TRBV6-5 and TRBJ2-3; 9 bases agree with TRBD1. Germline V gene lookup returns CDR1 MNHEY and CDR2 SVGAGI. This CDR3 is 15 amino acids long.

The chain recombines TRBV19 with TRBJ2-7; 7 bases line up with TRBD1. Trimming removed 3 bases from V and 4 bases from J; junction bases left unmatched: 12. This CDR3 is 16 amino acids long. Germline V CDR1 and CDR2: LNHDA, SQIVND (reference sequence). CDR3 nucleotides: TGTGCCAGTAGTATTTTGTCTACAGGGGCCCCTTACGAGCAGTACTTC. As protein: CASSILSTGAPYEQYF.

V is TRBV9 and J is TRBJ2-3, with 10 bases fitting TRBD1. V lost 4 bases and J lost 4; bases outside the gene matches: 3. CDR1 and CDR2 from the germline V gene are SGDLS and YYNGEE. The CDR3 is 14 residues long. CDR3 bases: TGTGCCAGCAGCATAGGACAGGGGGCAGATACGCAGTATTTT. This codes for CASSIGQGADTQYF. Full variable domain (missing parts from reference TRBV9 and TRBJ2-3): DSGVTQTPKHLITATGQRVTLRCSPRSGDLSVYWYQQSLDQGLQFLIQYYNGEERAKGNILERFSAQQFPDLHSELNLSSLELGDSALYFCASSIGQGADTQYFGPGTRLTVL.

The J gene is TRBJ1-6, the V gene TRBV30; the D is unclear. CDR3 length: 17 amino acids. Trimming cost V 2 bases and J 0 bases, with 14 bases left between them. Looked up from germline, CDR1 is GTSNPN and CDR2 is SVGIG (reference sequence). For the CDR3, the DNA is TGTGCCTGGAGTACGGGTCCTCGCGGCTCCTATAATTCACCCCTCCACTTT. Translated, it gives CAWSTGPRGSYNSPLHF.

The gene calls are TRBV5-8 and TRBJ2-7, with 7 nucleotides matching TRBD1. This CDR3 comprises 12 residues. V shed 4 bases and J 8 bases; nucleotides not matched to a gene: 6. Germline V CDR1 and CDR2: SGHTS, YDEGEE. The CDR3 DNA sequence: TGTGCCAGCAGCCACAACAGGGGCAAGCAGTACGTC. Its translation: CASSHNRGKQYV.

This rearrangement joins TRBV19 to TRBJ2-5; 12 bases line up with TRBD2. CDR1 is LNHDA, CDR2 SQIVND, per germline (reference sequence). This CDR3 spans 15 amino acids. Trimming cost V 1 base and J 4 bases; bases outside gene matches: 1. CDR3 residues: CASSIGGLAGETQYF. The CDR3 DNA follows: TGTGCCAGTAGTATAGGGGGACTAGCGGGAGAGACCCAGTACTTC.

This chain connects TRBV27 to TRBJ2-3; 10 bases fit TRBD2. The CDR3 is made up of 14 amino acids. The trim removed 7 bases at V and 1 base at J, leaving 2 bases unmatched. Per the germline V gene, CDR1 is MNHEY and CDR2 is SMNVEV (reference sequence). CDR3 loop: CASKGLARTDTQYF. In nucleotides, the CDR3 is TGTGCCAGCAAGGGACTAGCGCGCACAGATACGCAGTATTTT.

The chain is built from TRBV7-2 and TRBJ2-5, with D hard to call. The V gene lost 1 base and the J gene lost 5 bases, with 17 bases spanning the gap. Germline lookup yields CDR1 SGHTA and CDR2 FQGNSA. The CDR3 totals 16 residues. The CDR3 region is CASSLVRAWSEETQYF. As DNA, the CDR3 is TGTGCCAGCAGCTTAGTCCGAGCGTGGAGTGAGGAGACCCAGTACTTC.